The 5 T cell receptor beta chains presented below share a single source sample, sequenced in a study of cytomegalovirus exposure and HLA in healthy donors. 13 Jbeta primers and 60 Vbeta primers were used for the PCR. Clones were read by immunoSEQ multiplex PCR, and TCRdb kept only the in-frame ones, dropping some. This table has about 210,000 clones, around 80% appearing once. Input material: PBMCs. These receptors were collected from a man aged 35-49 years in good health and CMV-seropositive.

This chain joins TRBV18 and TRBJ2-5, with 9 nucleotides matching TRBD2. The CDR3 contains 14 residues. Germline V CDR1 and CDR2: KGHSH, LQKENI. V lost 4 bases to trimming and J lost 2 bases; unmatched junction nucleotides: 2. CDR3 coding DNA: TGTGCCAGCTCACAGACTAGCGGACAAGAGACCCAGTACTTC. Residues: CASSQTSGQETQYF.

This sequence joins TRBV19 and TRBJ2-1; TRBD2 matches at 13 bases. The junction had 14 bases not matched to a gene; V was cut back by 9 bases and J by 6 bases. Germline CDR1 LNHDA, CDR2 SQIVND (reference sequence). CDR3 size: 17 residues. CDR3 loop: CASRTSGSIGGGNEQFF. As DNA, the CDR3 is TGTGCCAGCAGGACTAGCGGGAGCATCGGTGGGGGCAATGAGCAGTTCTTC.

The chain uses TRBV2 and TRBJ2-3; possibly TRBD2 for D (6 bases). The germline V gene encodes CDR1 SNHLY and CDR2 FYNNEI. V gave up 1 base and J gave up 2 bases, with 19 bases separating them. The CDR3 consists of 18 residues. The CDR3 loop is CASSEVWGLTSLTDTQYF. The CDR3 nucleotides read TGTGCCAGCAGTGAAGTCTGGGGACTCACCTCCCTCACAGATACGCAGTATTTT.

The J gene is TRBJ2-1, the V gene TRBV5-1; TRBD1 agrees at 7 bases. The junction had 11 bases not matched to a gene; V was cut back by 4 bases and J by 4 bases. The germline V gene encodes CDR1 SGHRS and CDR2 YFSETQ. The CDR3 covers 16 residues. In DNA form, the CDR3 reads TGCGCCAGCAGCCCGACAGCCGGGACAGTATACAATGAGCAGTTCTTC. Translation: CASSPTAGTVYNEQFF. The full variable domain, its missing parts supplied by reference TRBV5-1 and TRBJ2-1, is KAGVTQTPRYLIKTRGQQVTLSCSPISGHRSVSWYQQTPGQGLQFLFEYFSETQRNKGNFPGRFSGRQFSNSRSEMNVSTLELGDSALYLCASSPTAGTVYNEQFFGPGTRLTVL.

This clone was counted a few times. The chain combines TRBV5-6 with TRBJ2-7; 8 bases fit TRBD2. Per germline, CDR1 SGHDT and CDR2 YYEEEE. CDR3 size: 13 residues. V lost 4 bases, J lost 3 bases, and 3 bases stayed unmatched. CDR3 sequence (DNA): TGTGCCAGCAGCCCGCGGGGGGTCTACGAGCAGTACTTC. Amino acids: CASSPRGVYEQYF.